This T cell receptor (beta chain) was observed in a study of control samples from healthy donors and cancer patients. Germline CDR1 reads MRHNA; CDR2 reads SNTAGT. Deletions cut 2 bases from V and 0 bases from J, with 8 bases between. The CDR3 length is 15 residues. Profiled with immunoSEQ multiplex PCR; TCRdb holds only in-frame clones, not every one. The table has 90,000 or so clones, roughly 90% seen once. Sequenced sample: blood. The clonotype originates from a woman in her 70s in good health. This chain joins TRBV6-4 and TRBJ1-3; D is unclear. The CDR3 nucleotides read TGTGCCAGCAGTGACGACATACCCTCTGGAAACACCATATATTTT. This sequence encodes CASSDDIPSGNTIYF.